The clone carrying this T cell receptor beta chain was seen ten or more times. Its antigen is still unknown. The data stem from a study of T cells in Graves' hyperthyroidism and ophthalmopathy. Trimming at V came to 6 bases and at J to 6 bases, leaving 9 bases not matched to a gene. CDR3 size: 14 residues. Per germline, CDR1 LGHNT and CDR2 FRNRAP. Amplified regions were TCR beta CDR3 sequences from RNA transcripts. Researchers ran a first-round RT-PCR on the TCR CDR3 using the HTBI primer set. Via MiXCR, TCRdb re-called the multiplex PCR reads, giving one row per CDR3 protein. This sample has fewer than 300,000 distinct CDR3 sequences, with over 12% found just once. General study findings and limits: Most clonotypes that expanded in the thyroid above 0.001 also showed up in blood.

The patients, who ranged from 18 to 65 in age, presented with newly diagnosed hyperthyroidism lasting under 2 months. Sequencing input: blood. The chain has TRBV12-5 and TRBJ2-7; 9 bases agree with TRBD1. The sequence derives from a woman aged 45-65 years with Graves' hyperthyroidism that later progressed to Graves' ophthalmopathy. CDR3 protein: CASGPGQGNCEQYF. The CDR3, as DNA: TGTGCTAGTGGGCCGGGACAGGGTAACTGCGAGCAGTACTTC.